This TCR beta chain was captured in a study of blood T cell repertoires in COVID-19. Across the study: There were acute and convalescent COVID-19 samples, and they came from the United States, Italy and Spain. Sources were T cells, B-cell-depleted T cells, or PBMCs; the material itself was cDNA or gDNA.

Authors' processing steps: Amplified reference gene primers provided the basis for estimating nucleated cell counts. Repertoires were generated with immunoSEQ multiplex PCR, while TCRdb's copy carries only in-frame clones and drops some. V and J calls and clone size are those listed in that table; D and trimming were worked out from the DNA. This table has some 55,000 clones, approximately 87% appearing once. This clonotype was obtained from a man in his sixties with acute or convalescent COVID-19. The sequencing input was peripheral blood.

Here the CDR3 reads CASSQDLGQGSGNTIYF. The CDR3 DNA follows: TGCGCCAGCAGCCAAGATCTCGGACAGGGGTCTGGAAACACCATATATTTT. J is TRBJ1-3 and V is TRBV4-3, with 9 bases identical to TRBD1. Looked up from germline, CDR1 is LGHNA and CDR2 is YSLEER. The CDR3 extends over 17 amino acids. The J segment lost 1 base and the V segment lost 0 bases, leaving 4 bases of the junction unmatched.